This paragraph covers one T cell receptor beta chain sequence. No antigen is known for it. The study ran its PCR with 60 Vbeta and 13 Jbeta primers. TCRdb's copy holds only in-frame clones and misses some; the assay was immunoSEQ multiplex PCR. The sample consists of about 130,000 clones, approximately 80% of them appearing once. This entry is derived from a study of cytomegalovirus exposure and HLA in healthy donors. Study details: The Caucasian-associated ancestry cluster contained 81% of the approximately 430 genotyped donors. Study conclusions and caveats: Some TCR beta chains (about 170 of them) were listed as cytomegalovirus-associated. The study reported that TCR beta sequences accurately predicted HLA-A and HLA-B alleles in most subjects. A later look showed TCR association rates differing by HLA locus, highest for DRB1 and lowest for HLA-C.

Unmatched junction bases numbered 8, after V lost 4 bases and J lost 2 bases. This CDR3 has 17 residues. Per germline, CDR1 MNHNS and CDR2 SASEGT. The clonotype originates from a man aged 50 to 60 in good health and CMV-seronegative. V gene TRBV6-1 combines with J gene TRBJ2-1; TRBD2 aligns across 10 bases. Sequenced material: PBMCs. As DNA, the CDR3 is TGTGCCAGCAGTGGGACTAGCGGTGCCCTAACCTACAATGAGCAGTTCTTC. Translating it yields CASSGTSGALTYNEQFF.